Shown below are 32 T cell receptor beta chains from a single sample sequenced in a study of spatial heterogeneity in lung cancer. These receptors' targets are unknown. Time point denoted: sample taken at primary tumor resection. Study conclusions and caveats: Tumoral mutation counts were tracked by counts of expanded intratumoral alpha and beta TCRs.

TCRdb recomputed calls from the 5' RACE reads with MiXCR, one row per CDR3 protein. The data hold approximately 7,400 distinct CDR3 sequences, with less than 9% observed a single time. This sample comprised lung tumor tissue, obtained at surgery. These receptors were taken from a male donor with early-stage non-small cell lung cancer.

In this sample, this clonotype is medium-sized. J is TRBJ2-2 and V is TRBV6-2 or TRBV6-3; D gene ambiguous. This CDR3 is 13 amino acids long. Trimming stripped 8 bases from V and 3 bases from J, with 10 bases between. The germline CDR1 and CDR2 sequences are MNHEY and SVGEGT. The CDR3: CASGRLDTGELFF. The CDR3 DNA sequence: TGTGCCAGCGGCAGACTGGACACCGGGGAGCTGTTTTTT.

This clonotype counts as medium-sized. This chain connects TRBV24-1 to TRBJ2-5; 7 bases match TRBD1. CDR1 is KGHDR and CDR2 is SFDVKD in the germline V gene. V dropped 4 bases and J dropped 4; count of bases not matched to a gene: 2. The CDR3 has 13 amino acids. The CDR3 region is CATSEGTVETQYF. As DNA, the CDR3 is TGTGCCACCAGTGAAGGGACAGTAGAGACCCAGTACTTC.

This clonotype showed up many times. V gene TRBV12-3 or TRBV12-4 combines with J gene TRBJ2-7, with 8 positions matching TRBD1. The CDR3 is made up of 12 amino acids. The V and J ends lost 5 bases and 3 bases, in that order; junction bases with no gene match: 0. Here the CDR3 reads CASSTGGYEQYF. The CDR3 DNA follows: TGTGCCAGCAGTACAGGGGGCTACGAGCAGTACTTC.

Note on this clonotype: A much bigger clone sits one base away, suggesting this may be a read error. This chain links TRBV9 with TRBJ1-4; weak D call: TRBD1 (6 bases). CDR3 length: 15 residues. Germline CDR1 and CDR2: SGDLS and YYNGEE. In DNA form, the CDR3 reads TGTGCCAGCAGCCCCAGGGGATCTACTAATGGAAAACTGTTTTTT. It encodes CASSPRGSTNGKLFF.

The gene calls are TRBV27 and TRBJ2-5, with D unclear. Germline CDR1 and CDR2: MNHEY and SMNVEV (reference sequence). Trimming took 1 base from V and 1 from J, leaving 7 bases between them. The CDR3 covers 14 residues. The CDR3 reads CASSLYGLQETQYF. In DNA, the CDR3 is TGTGCCAGCAGTTTATACGGCCTCCAAGAGACCCAGTACTTC.

This clonotype is labeled as medium-sized. V is TRBV20-1 and J is TRBJ2-3; D perhaps matches TRBD1 (5 bases). V dropped 0 bases and J dropped 1 base, with 8 bases sitting between them. CDR1 DFQATT and CDR2 SNEGSKA come from the germline V gene (reference sequence). The CDR3 is 14 amino acids. The CDR3 DNA reads TGCAGTGCTAGAGACCCCAGGGGCACAGATACGCAGTATTTT. Translated, it gives CSARDPRGTDTQYF.

The CDR3 spells CATGDYYEQYF. DNA of the CDR3: TGTGCCACCGGGGACTACTACGAGCAGTACTTC. The V call is TRBV28, the J call TRBJ2-7; 7 positions match TRBD2. V lost 10 bases and J lost 3; bases outside the gene matches: 3. CDR1 and CDR2 from the germline V gene are MDHEN and SYDVKM. There are 11 residues in the CDR3.

By frequency in the sample, this clonotype is medium-sized. This CDR3 reads CASSLKGLTGPFSEETQYF. The CDR3 DNA follows: TGTGCCAGCAGCCTGAAGGGATTGACAGGCCCCTTCTCAGAAGAGACCCAGTACTTC. The J gene is TRBJ2-5, the V gene TRBV5-6; D perhaps matches TRBD1 (6 bases). Germline CDR1 is SGHDT and CDR2 is YYEEEE. This CDR3 is built from 19 residues. V gave up 4 bases and J gave up 3 bases, with 28 bases separating them.

This clonotype is categorized as medium-sized. The V call is TRBV11-2, the J call TRBJ2-5, with a tentative D call TRBD2 (6 bases). Trimming shortened V by 3 bases and J by 1 base, and 9 bases separated the two germline ends. The germline gives CDR1 SGHAT, CDR2 FQNNGV. There are 14 residues in the CDR3. CDR3 in amino acids: CASSFGGRQETQYF. The CDR3 bases are TGTGCCAGCAGCTTCGGAGGGCGCCAAGAGACCCAGTACTTC.

This clonotype has at least ten counts. This rearrangement joins TRBV10-3 to TRBJ1-2; D is perhaps TRBD1 (5 bases). CDR1 and CDR2 from the germline V gene are ENHRY and SYGVKD. V lost 6 bases to trimming and J lost 2 bases, with 7 bases between them. The CDR3 has 12 amino acids. CDR3 nucleotides: TGTGCCATCAGCGACAGAAACTATGGCTACACCTTC. This codes for CAISDRNYGYTF.

This chain uses TRBV6-5 with TRBJ2-5, with D possibly matching TRBD1 (5 bases). Trimming took off 2 bases at V and 4 bases at J, with 8 bases between the two ends. The CDR3 spans 13 residues. The germline CDR1 and CDR2 sequences are MNHEY and SVGAGI. The CDR3 loop is CASSYVQGETQYF. The DNA for the CDR3 is TGTGCCAGCAGTTACGTTCAGGGAGAGACCCAGTACTTC.

This clonotype has ten or more counts. The chain links TRBV7-9 to TRBJ1-2, with D possibly TRBD1 on 5 matching bases. This CDR3 is 13 amino acids long. Germline V gene lookup returns CDR1 SEHNR and CDR2 FQNEAQ (reference sequence). V dropped 5 bases and J dropped 7 bases, with 14 bases sitting between them. CDR3 loop: CASSPGRQGGYTF. Here the CDR3 DNA reads TGTGCCAGCAGCCCGGGGAGGCAGGGTGGCTACACCTTC.

Sample share makes this clonotype medium-sized. The chain employs TRBV24-1 and TRBJ2-2, with D perhaps TRBD2 (5 bases). CDR1 is KGHDR, CDR2 SFDVKD, per germline. This CDR3 has 15 residues. V was trimmed by 4 bases and J by 7 bases, leaving 15 bases between them. This CDR3 reads CATSDISDLNGELFF. The CDR3 DNA is TGTGCCACCAGTGACATCTCGGACTTAAACGGGGAGCTGTTTTTT.

In its sample, this clonotype was seen many times. J is TRBJ2-2 and V is TRBV10-2; D perhaps matches TRBD2 (5 bases). Germline CDR1 reads WSHSY; CDR2 reads SAAADI. Trimming took off 10 bases at V and 7 bases at J, with 10 bases between the two ends. The CDR3 totals 11 residues. This CDR3 reads CAILEGGELFF. DNA of the CDR3: TGCGCCATCCTAGAGGGCGGGGAGCTGTTTTTT.

This clonotype is classed as medium-sized. In nucleotides, the CDR3 is TGTGCCACCAGTGACCCAGACAGGGGATGGAGCACCGGGGAGCTGTTTTTT. Its protein product is CATSDPDRGWSTGELFF. The rearrangement links TRBV24-1 to TRBJ2-2, with 8 bases that match TRBD1. CDR3 length: 17 amino acids. The junction had 10 bases not matched to a gene; V was cut back by 4 bases and J by 4 bases. From germline, CDR1 is KGHDR and CDR2 SFDVKD.

The V gene is TRBV13, the J gene TRBJ1-6; the match to TRBD1 covers 8 bases. CDR3 length: 15 amino acids. Losses at the gene ends were 5 bases for V and 10 bases for J; bases not matched to a gene: 10. Per germline, CDR1 PRHDT and CDR2 FYEKMQ (reference sequence). In nucleotides, the CDR3 is TGTGCCAGCAGCGGGGTGGACAGGGCTATATCACCCCTCCACTTT. The encoded protein is CASSGVDRAISPLHF.

In this sample, this clonotype turned up many times. This chain joins TRBV2 and TRBJ1-6, with D unclear. This CDR3 contains 13 residues. V was trimmed by 3 bases and J by 10 bases, leaving 10 bases between them. The germline gives CDR1 SNHLY, CDR2 FYNNEI. The CDR3 here is CASSDEQTSPLHF. The CDR3 DNA is TGTGCCAGCAGTGATGAGCAGACGTCACCCCTCCACTTT. Full variable domain (remainder filled in from reference TRBV2 and TRBJ1-6): EPEVTQTPSHQVTQMGQEVILRCVPISNHLYFYWYRQILGQKVEFLVSFYNNEISEKSEIFDDQFSVERPDGSNFTLKIRSTKLEDSAMYFCASSDEQTSPLHFGNGTRLTVT.

The chain uses TRBV28 and TRBJ2-1; possible D gene TRBD2, 5 bases. Germline V gene sequence: CDR1 MDHEN, CDR2 SYDVKM. V gave up 3 bases and J gave up 8 bases, with 14 bases separating them. This CDR3 is built from 14 residues. CDR3 residues: CASSFFARGHEQFF. CDR3 DNA: TGTGCCAGCAGTTTCTTCGCGCGAGGGCATGAGCAGTTCTTC.

Only a few counts were recorded for this clonotype. This rearrangement joins TRBV12-3 or TRBV12-4 to TRBJ2-6, with D perhaps being TRBD1 or TRBD2 (5 bases each). There are 15 residues in the CDR3. Trimming removed 7 bases at V and 4 bases at J, with 14 bases between. Written as DNA, the CDR3 is TGTGCCAGCACCCTGGGGGAATCCGGGGCCAACGTCCTGACTTTC. As protein: CASTLGESGANVLTF.

This clonotype is medium-sized (0.01 to 0.1%) in the sample. The V gene is TRBV6-2 or TRBV6-3, the J gene TRBJ1-2; D call uncertain. CDR1 and CDR2 (germline): MNHEY, SVGEGT. The CDR3 extends over 16 amino acids. Trimming took 1 base from V and 3 from J, leaving 15 bases between them. CDR3 DNA: TGTGCCAGCAGTTACTGGCCCTCCCAGTTGGACTATGGCTACACCTTC. Protein: CASSYWPSQLDYGYTF.

This clonotype was seen a handful of times. The chain couples TRBV28 to TRBJ2-7; 9 nucleotides align to TRBD1. There are 12 residues in the CDR3. V was pared by 9 bases and J by 2 bases, with 2 bases of the junction left unmatched. In germline, CDR1 is MDHEN, CDR2 SYDVKM. DNA of the CDR3: TGTGCCAGTCGACAGGGGGCCTACGAGCAGTACTTC. Translating gives CASRQGAYEQYF.

By share of the sample, this clonotype is medium-sized. The J gene is TRBJ1-5, the V gene TRBV19, with D uncertain. This CDR3 is built from 15 residues. V lost 5 bases and J lost 3, with 14 bases in between. The germline V gene encodes CDR1 LNHDA and CDR2 SQIVND (reference sequence). This CDR3 reads CASSSVTADNQPQHF. The CDR3 coding sequence is TGTGCCAGTAGTTCGGTGACGGCGGACAATCAGCCCCAGCATTTT.

Comments on this clonotype: This may stem from a read error, because a much larger clone lies one nucleotide away. The rearrangement links TRBV28 to TRBJ2-3, with D hard to call. The CDR3 contains 14 residues. Per the germline V gene, CDR1 is MDHEN and CDR2 is SYDVKM. Between the trimmed V and J ends, which lost 8 bases and 0 bases, there was a span of 12 bases. The CDR3 is CASGSSTSTDTQYF. CDR3 in DNA: TGTGCCAGCGGTTCAAGTACTAGCACAGATACGCAGTATTTT.

Ten or more counts support this clonotype. This rearrangement joins TRBV28 to TRBJ2-6; D is unclear. Germline V gives CDR1 MDHEN, CDR2 SYDVKM. The CDR3 covers 15 residues. Trimming removed 4 bases at V and 4 bases at J, with 11 bases between. The DNA of the CDR3 is TGTGCCAGCAGTTCCCCCTCCTGGGGGGCCAACGTCCTGACTTTC. It yields the protein CASSSPSWGANVLTF.

As for this clonotype: A much larger clone differs from this one at a single base, so this may be a read error. Because it lacks the conserved phenylalanine or tryptophan at the end, this CDR3 is likely a read error. The chain has TRBV5-1 and TRBJ2-3; 10 bases agree with TRBD2. The germline V gene has CDR1 SGHRS and CDR2 YFSETQ. The CDR3 extends over 16 amino acids. V was clipped by 7 bases and J by 1 base; unmatched bases: 9. For the CDR3, the DNA is TGCGCCAGCGCCACCGCCGGGACTAGCGGCACAGATACGCAGTATTTG. The encoded protein is CASATAGTSGTDTQYL.

This clonotype has more than one count but fewer than ten. The V gene is TRBV28, the J gene TRBJ2-1; TRBD2 matches at 9 bases. This CDR3 has 19 amino acids. Germline assignment: CDR1 MDHEN and CDR2 SYDVKM. J gave up 2 bases and V 3 bases, and 14 bases lay outside the gene matches. As DNA, the CDR3 is TGTGCCAGCAGTTTGACTAGCGGAGGATGGGCGATAACCTACAATGAGCAGTTCTTC. Amino acid sequence: CASSLTSGGWAITYNEQFF.

This clonotype was detected ten times or more. V gene TRBV7-2 combines with J gene TRBJ2-7, with D tentatively TRBD1 or TRBD2 (5 bases each). Per germline, CDR1 SGHTA and CDR2 FQGNSA. V was pared by 2 bases and J by 5 bases, with 10 bases between. The CDR3 length is 13 residues. The CDR3 sequence: CASSLWLGDEQYF. DNA for the CDR3: TGTGCCAGCAGCTTATGGTTGGGGGACGAGCAGTACTTC.

The rearrangement links TRBV6-5 to TRBJ2-1, with TRBD2 matching over 13 bases. The germline V gene has CDR1 MNHEY and CDR2 SVGAGI. The J segment lost 7 bases and the V segment lost 2 bases, leaving 2 bases of the junction unmatched. This CDR3 comprises 15 residues. The CDR3 spells CASSYGTSGTNEQFF. CDR3 sequence (DNA): TGTGCCAGCAGTTACGGGACTAGCGGGACAAATGAGCAGTTCTTC.

The V and J genes are TRBV5-1 and TRBJ2-3, with D possibly being TRBD2 (6 bases). Trimming removed 4 bases from V and 5 bases from J, with 11 bases in between. The CDR3 length is 13 residues. Per the germline V gene, CDR1 is SGHRS and CDR2 is YFSETQ. CDR3 in DNA: TGCGCCAGCAGCCCGGGAGAAGGAGATACGCAGTATTTT. Translated: CASSPGEGDTQYF.

In regard to this clonotype: A read error may explain this, as a much larger clone is one base away. The CDR3 DNA reads TGTGCCAGCGGCTTGGACGAGCAGAACTTC. Protein: CASGLDEQNF. This chain connects TRBV7-8 to TRBJ2-7; D ambiguous. Looked up from germline, CDR1 is SGHVS and CDR2 is FQNEAQ. The CDR3 consists of 10 residues.

This clonotype showed up many times. The V and J genes are TRBV20-1 and TRBJ1-4; D unclear. The CDR3 runs 14 residues. Germline lookup yields CDR1 DFQATT and CDR2 SNEGSKA (reference sequence). V shed 4 bases and J shed 8 bases, with 17 bases lying between them. As DNA, the CDR3 is TGCAGTGCTACCAAGACCGCTCCCGCCGAAAAACTGTTTTTT. It yields the protein CSATKTAPAEKLFF.

This clonotype was counted ten times or more. The chain's CDR3 is CASSLQGLGKNIQYF. CDR3 coding DNA: TGTGCCAGCAGTTTACAGGGGTTGGGCAAAAACATTCAGTACTTC. The gene calls are TRBV28 and TRBJ2-4; D possibly corresponds to TRBD1 (6 bases). The germline V and J ends were trimmed by 2 bases and 3 bases, with 11 bases remaining between them. CDR3 length equals 15 residues. Looked up from germline, CDR1 is MDHEN and CDR2 is SYDVKM.